Presented here are 13 T cell receptor beta chains from one specimen sequenced in a study of T cells in localized non-small cell lung cancer. Data came from immunoSEQ multiplex PCR; TCRdb stores just in-frame clones and leaves some out. The sample carries 70,000 or so clones, approximately 84% recorded once. The sequenced sample was peripheral blood, obtained before any cancer treatment. The receptors shown here come from a female donor over 55 with stage I lung adenocarcinoma.

The chain couples TRBV2 to TRBJ1-5; no firm D call. Germline assignment: CDR1 SNHLY and CDR2 FYNNEI. V was cut by 6 bases and J by 3 bases, with 15 bases left in between. CDR3 length equals 15 residues. DNA of the CDR3: TGTGCCAGCAGCCAGGACGGAGGCCTCAATCAGCCCCAGCATTTT. It yields the protein CASSQDGGLNQPQHF.

The chain is built from TRBV27 and TRBJ2-4; D could derive from TRBD1 or TRBD2 (5 bases each). The CDR3 spans 14 residues. V was clipped by 3 bases and J by 8 bases, with 14 bases between them. CDR1 MNHEY and CDR2 SMNVEV come from the germline V gene (reference sequence). The CDR3 DNA sequence: TGTGCCAGCAGTTTCCAACGGAAGGGACACATTCAGTACTTC. It codes for CASSFQRKGHIQYF.

As for this clone: Relative to the germline gene, one junction end is altered; a read error may explain this. The chain links TRBV4-2 to TRBJ1-1; D is possibly TRBD1 (5 bases). Per germline, CDR1 LGHNA and CDR2 YNFKEQ. The CDR3 runs 13 residues. For the CDR3, the DNA is TGTGCCAGCAGTCCTTTAGGGGACCCTGACGCTTTCTTT. It translates to CASSPLGDPDAFF.

V gene TRBV6-6 combines with J gene TRBJ1-2, with 10 bases fitting TRBD1. V was pared by 5 bases and J by 8 bases, with 14 bases of the junction left unmatched. The CDR3 runs to 16 residues. Per the germline V gene, CDR1 is MNHNY and CDR2 is SVGAGI (reference sequence). The CDR3 coding sequence is TGTGCCAGCAGTGTTCCGACAGGGGGCGGGGGTAAAGGCTACACCTTC. This codes for CASSVPTGGGGKGYTF.

The chain links TRBV7-9 to TRBJ2-1; 11 bases are a match to TRBD2. Germline-derived CDR1 and CDR2 are SEHNR and FQNEAQ (reference sequence). This CDR3 is 15 amino acids long. The ends lost 2 bases at V and 7 bases at J; junction bases unmatched: 4. CDR3 loop: CASSLTSGSTNEQFF. In DNA form, the CDR3 reads TGTGCCAGCAGCTTAACTAGCGGGAGTACAAATGAGCAGTTCTTC.

V usage is TRBV5-1 and J usage is TRBJ2-3; D gene unclear. Trimming removed 6 bases from V and 0 bases from J, with 11 bases in between. The germline CDR1 and CDR2 sequences are SGHRS and YFSETQ. The CDR3 covers 14 residues. CDR3 region: CASNPETSTDTQYF. CDR3 sequence (DNA): TGCGCCAGCAATCCGGAGACTAGCACAGATACGCAGTATTTT.

This clone was found once. For the CDR3, the DNA is TGTGCCAGCAGCTTAGTGGGACAGGGTGACTCTAACCAGGGACTGTTTTTT. Protein product: CASSLVGQGDSNQGLFF. The V call is TRBV7-2, the J call TRBJ1-4; TRBD1 matches at 9 bases. Trimming took 1 base from V and 13 from J; bases not matched to a gene: 16. Per germline, CDR1 SGHTA and CDR2 FQGNSA. The CDR3 length is 17 residues.

The chain joins TRBV19 to TRBJ2-5; D gene unclear. Between the trimmed V and J ends, which lost 2 bases and 5 bases, there was a span of 21 bases. Germline V lookup: CDR1 LNHDA, CDR2 SQIVND (reference sequence). The CDR3 has 17 amino acids. The CDR3 sequence: CASSIRRQAGVSETQYF. In DNA, the CDR3 is TGTGCCAGTAGTATAAGACGGCAGGCCGGAGTGTCGGAGACCCAGTACTTC.

The chain couples TRBV9 to TRBJ2-1; D is ambiguous. CDR1 is SGDLS, CDR2 YYNGEE, per germline. The length of the CDR3 is 13 residues. V was clipped by 0 bases and J by 5 bases, with 6 bases between them. The CDR3 DNA reads TGTGCCAGCAGCGTAGGGCAGCACAATGAGCAGTTCTTC. It encodes CASSVGQHNEQFF.

The V call is TRBV30, the J call TRBJ2-5; D remains ambiguous. The CDR3 sequence is 11 residues long. Germline-derived CDR1 and CDR2 are GTSNPN and SVGIG (reference sequence). The V end lost 4 bases, the J end lost 4 bases, and 7 bases lay between the germline ends. CDR3 DNA sequence: TGTGCCTGGACGGTTTCAGAGACCCAGTACTTC. Its protein is CAWTVSETQYF.

The rearrangement links TRBV28 to TRBJ2-2; TRBD1 aligns across 9 bases. CDR1 MDHEN and CDR2 SYDVKM come from the germline V gene. The CDR3 loop spans 16 amino acids. The J segment lost 4 bases and the V segment lost 6 bases, leaving 9 bases of the junction unmatched. For the CDR3, the DNA is TGTGCCAGCAGAACCGGGACAGGGTGGAGCACCGGGGAGCTGTTTTTT. Its translation: CASRTGTGWSTGELFF.

The CDR3 here is CASSRPGLGSYEQYF. CDR3 coding DNA: TGTGCCAGCAGTCGTCCGGGACTAGGCTCCTACGAGCAGTACTTC. V and J are TRBV6-1 and TRBJ2-7; TRBD2 matches at 8 bases. With 5 bases clipped from V and 0 bases from J, the junction kept 6 bases outside the gene matches. Germline values: CDR1 MNHNS, CDR2 SASEGT. The CDR3 is 15 residues long.

V gene TRBV19 combines with J gene TRBJ2-1, with 11 bases lining up with TRBD2. The ends lost 3 bases at V and 4 bases at J; junction bases unmatched: 8. The germline CDR1 and CDR2 sequences are LNHDA and SQIVND (reference sequence). This CDR3 has 17 residues. The CDR3 DNA is TGTGCCAGTAGTATTGTAGCGCTAGCGGGGGGTTACAATGAGCAGTTCTTC. This sequence encodes CASSIVALAGGYNEQFF. The full variable domain, its missing parts supplied by reference TRBV19 and TRBJ2-1, is DGGITQSPKYLFRKEGQNVTLSCEQNLNHDAMYWYRQDPGQGLRLIYYSQIVNDFQKGDIAEGYSVSREKKESFPLTVTSAQKNPTAFYLCASSIVALAGGYNEQFFGPGTRLTVL.